Included here is one T cell receptor (beta chain) sequence, with context. It has no known antigen specificity. No base-level quality is on record; no much larger clone is a single base apart. These reads were obtained on an Illumina NovaSeq 6000. Synthesis of TCR cDNA relied on 5'RACE template switching, a step that introduced a universal primer site along with unique molecular identifiers. Priming of cDNA synthesis was performed from both the TCR alpha and TCR beta constant segments. Library amplification involved two PCR steps, and the second step added sample barcodes and sequencing adapters. Sequencing of the libraries was done on either Illumina HiSeq 2500 (2x100 bp) or NovaSeq (2x150 bp). The authors' analysis ran thus. Reads were demultiplexed and collapsed into UMI consensus sequences with MIGEC, and V(D)J alignment was performed with MiXCR. Clonotypes responding to the vaccine were identified with edgeR on replicate PBMC samples, with the criteria of FDR below 0.01 and a log2 fold change above 5 up to day 15. Each bulk clonotype was labeled CD4 or CD8 based on which sequenced repertoire, CD4 or CD8, contained the clonotype at higher abundance. TCRdb cleaned the public reads at Q25 with fastp, built clones with MiXCR and kept in-frame beta chains. A single entry per CDR3 protein holds the most common genes and DNA from its merged rows. TCRdb's processing, not the authors', yielded these V and J calls. The sample includes 400,000 or so distinct CDR3 sequences, with around 20% observed a single time. The top ten clonotypes cover 15% to 20% of the sample.

The sample's treatment or condition label, in plain terms: live attenuated yellow fever vaccine strain. At each blood-draw timepoint, two biological replicates of bulk PBMCs were collected. PBMCs were isolated from peripheral blood using a standard Ficoll-Paque protocol. TriZol was used to extract RNA from bulk PBMCs, from CD4 and CD8 fractions, and from dextramer-positive and dextramer-negative fractions. V gives up 4 bases and J gives up 7 bases, and the segment between their germline ends measures 9 bases. CDR1 and CDR2 (SGHDN, FVKESK) derive from the germline V gene. Taken from cysteine to phenylalanine, the CDR3 has 12 residues. Only the CDR3 portion is preserved as DNA: 36 bases, with reading frame beginning at the first base. The data were taken from a study of T cells after yellow fever vaccination (dated by TCRdb to about 2019). General notes on the study: Libraries from fractions with low cell numbers were prepared with the SMART-Seq v4 Ultra Low Input RNA kit. Bulk TCR alpha and beta repertoires were sequenced longitudinally to track T-cell clones before and after primary and booster YFV17D yellow fever vaccination. Two healthy male donors, one aged 18 to 29 and one aged 30 to 39 years, were included in the cohort. Blood was drawn at multiple timepoints before and after primary and secondary immunization, with bulk PBMC replicates and cell subsets isolated.

Summary of the overall study and its limitations: A small fraction of clonotypes showed up in both the CD4 and CD8 compartments, probably as a result of convergent recombination. FACS-sorted repertoires could contain abundant contaminating clonotypes from the bulk population, so computational filtering was required. Because only a couple of donors were included in the study, the extent to which the findings can be generalized is limited. The secondary T-cell response was found to be weaker but faster than the primary response, with a peak reached on day 5 rather than on day 15. After the booster, most clones that had expanded after primary vaccination were detected again (around 97% of CD4 and around 88% of CD8), suggesting broad maintenance of memory.

Recombination joined TRBV14 with TRBJ2-3; the D gene identity is not certain. This clonotype was obtained from a man aged 18 to 35 who received the YFV17D yellow fever vaccine. The material sequenced was PBMCs, taken before the yellow fever booster vaccination. The CDR3 here reads CASSRFRYTQYF. The DNA reads TGTGCCAGCAGCCGGTTTCGGTATACGCAGTATTTT.